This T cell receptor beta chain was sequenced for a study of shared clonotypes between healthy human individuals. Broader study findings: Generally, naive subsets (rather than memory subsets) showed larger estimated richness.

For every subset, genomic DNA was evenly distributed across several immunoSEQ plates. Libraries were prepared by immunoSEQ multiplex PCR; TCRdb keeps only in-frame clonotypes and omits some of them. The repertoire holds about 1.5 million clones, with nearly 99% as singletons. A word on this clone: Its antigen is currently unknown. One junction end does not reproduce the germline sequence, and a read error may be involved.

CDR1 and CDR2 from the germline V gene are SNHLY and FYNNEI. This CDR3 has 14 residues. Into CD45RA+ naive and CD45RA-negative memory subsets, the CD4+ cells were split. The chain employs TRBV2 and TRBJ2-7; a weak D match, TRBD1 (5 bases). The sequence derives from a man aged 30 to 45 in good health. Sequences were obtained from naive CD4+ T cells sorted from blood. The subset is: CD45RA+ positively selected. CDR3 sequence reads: CASIEQALTNEQYF. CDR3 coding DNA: TGTGCCAGCATTGAACAGGCTCTAACTAACGAGCAGTACTTC.